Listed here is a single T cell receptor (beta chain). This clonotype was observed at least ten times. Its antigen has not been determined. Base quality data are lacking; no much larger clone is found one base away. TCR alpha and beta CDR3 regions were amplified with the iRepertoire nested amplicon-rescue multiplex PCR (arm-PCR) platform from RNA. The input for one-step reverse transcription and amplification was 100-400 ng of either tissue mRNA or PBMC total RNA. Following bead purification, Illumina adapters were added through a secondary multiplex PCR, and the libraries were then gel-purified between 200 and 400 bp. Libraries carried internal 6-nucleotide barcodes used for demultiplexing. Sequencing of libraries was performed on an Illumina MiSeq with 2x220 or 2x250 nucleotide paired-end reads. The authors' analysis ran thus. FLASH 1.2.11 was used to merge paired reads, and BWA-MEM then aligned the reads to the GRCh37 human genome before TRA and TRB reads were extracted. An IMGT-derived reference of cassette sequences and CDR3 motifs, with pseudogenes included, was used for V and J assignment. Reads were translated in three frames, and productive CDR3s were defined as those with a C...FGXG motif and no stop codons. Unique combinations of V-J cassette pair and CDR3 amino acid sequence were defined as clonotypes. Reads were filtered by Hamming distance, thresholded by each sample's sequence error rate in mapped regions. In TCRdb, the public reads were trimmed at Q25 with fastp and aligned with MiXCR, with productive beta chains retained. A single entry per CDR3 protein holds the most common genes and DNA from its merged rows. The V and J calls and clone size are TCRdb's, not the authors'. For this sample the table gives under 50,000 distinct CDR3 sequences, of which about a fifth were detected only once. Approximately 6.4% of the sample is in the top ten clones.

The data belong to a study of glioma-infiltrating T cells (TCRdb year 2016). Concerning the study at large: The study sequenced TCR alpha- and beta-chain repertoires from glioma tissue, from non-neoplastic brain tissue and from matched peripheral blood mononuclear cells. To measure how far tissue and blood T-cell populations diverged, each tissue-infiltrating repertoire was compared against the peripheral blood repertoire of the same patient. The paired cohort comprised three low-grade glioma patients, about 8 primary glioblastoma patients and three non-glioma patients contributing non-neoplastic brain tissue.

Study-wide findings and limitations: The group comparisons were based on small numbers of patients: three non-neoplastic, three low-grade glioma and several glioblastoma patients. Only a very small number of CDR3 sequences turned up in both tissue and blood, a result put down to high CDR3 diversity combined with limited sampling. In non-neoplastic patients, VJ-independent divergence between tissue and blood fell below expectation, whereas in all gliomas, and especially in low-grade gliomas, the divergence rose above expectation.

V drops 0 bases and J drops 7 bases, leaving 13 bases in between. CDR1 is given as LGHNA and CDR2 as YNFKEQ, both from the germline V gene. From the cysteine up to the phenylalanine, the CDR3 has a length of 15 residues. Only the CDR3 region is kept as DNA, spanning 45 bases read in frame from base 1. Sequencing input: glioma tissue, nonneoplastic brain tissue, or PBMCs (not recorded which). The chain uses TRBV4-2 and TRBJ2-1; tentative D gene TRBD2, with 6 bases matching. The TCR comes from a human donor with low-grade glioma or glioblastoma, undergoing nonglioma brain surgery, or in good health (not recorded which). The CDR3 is CASSQDGPGTNEQFF. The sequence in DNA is TGTGCCAGCAGCCAAGATGGCCCCGGGACTAATGAGCAGTTCTTC.